These 2 T cell receptor beta chains were all obtained from the same sample, sequenced in a study of blood T cell repertoires in COVID-19. Only in-frame clones appear in the TCRdb table, and some are missing; sequencing was by immunoSEQ multiplex PCR. The table records approximately 40,000 clones, about 90% of them present only once. Sequencing was done on a sample of peripheral blood. The source of these receptors is a man between 60 and 70 years old with acute or convalescent COVID-19.

Only one count was recorded for this clone. The gene calls are TRBV5-1 and TRBJ2-5; 7 positions match TRBD2. V lost 0 bases and J lost 5; bases outside the gene matches: 1. Looked up from germline, CDR1 is SGHRS and CDR2 is YFSETQ. CDR3 length: 13 residues. The CDR3 DNA is TGCGCCAGCAGCTTGGGAGCGGGGGAGACCCAGTACTTC. This codes for CASSLGAGETQYF.

This clone was found once. V gene TRBV9 combines with J gene TRBJ2-5, with D perhaps matching TRBD1 (6 bases). The CDR3 is made up of 15 amino acids. Per germline, CDR1 SGDLS and CDR2 YYNGEE. The V gene lost 2 bases and the J gene lost 2 bases, with 13 bases spanning the gap. The CDR3 loop is CASSVRPGTQETQYF. CDR3 DNA sequence: TGTGCCAGCAGCGTGCGCCCAGGGACACAAGAGACCCAGTACTTC.